One sample yielded the 21 T cell receptor beta chains listed below, sequenced in a study of technical replicates of blood from several donors. Profiling relied on immunoSEQ multiplex PCR, and the TCRdb table lists in-frame clones only, not all of them. The sample records about 83,000 clones, roughly 94% being singletons. The specimen was T cells isolated from PBMCs. The receptors shown here come from a human donor in good health.

This clone came up a few times. The chain joins TRBV27 to TRBJ1-1; tentative D call: TRBD1 (6 bases). CDR1 and CDR2 (germline): MNHEY, SMNVEV (reference sequence). Trimming removed 5 bases from V and 3 bases from J, with 19 bases in between. The length of the CDR3 is 16 residues. The CDR3, as DNA: TGTGCCAGCAGTCACACAGACAGGCGTCTCGACACTGAAGCTTTCTTT. Its translation: CASSHTDRRLDTEAFF.

The chain uses TRBV6-6 and TRBJ2-1; 7 nucleotides match TRBD1. The junction had 10 bases not matched to a gene; V was cut back by 2 bases and J by 15 bases. Germline lookup yields CDR1 MNHNY and CDR2 SVGAGI (reference sequence). The length of the CDR3 is 13 residues. CDR3 nucleotides: TGTGCCAGCAGTTACGGCCACCGGGACAGTCCGTTCTTC. This codes for CASSYGHRDSPFF.

In DNA, the CDR3 is TGTGCCAGCAGGGAGACTAGCGGGGTTACAGATACGCAGTATTTT. Translating it yields CASRETSGVTDTQYF. The J gene is TRBJ2-3, the V gene TRBV2; 11 bases line up with TRBD2. J gave up 3 bases and V 6 bases, and 5 bases lay outside the gene matches. Germline CDR1 is SNHLY and CDR2 is FYNNEI. The CDR3 loop spans 15 amino acids.

The chain carries TRBV5-1 and TRBJ2-7; 9 bases are shared with TRBD1. V was clipped by 4 bases and J by 2 bases; unmatched bases: 10. Germline lookup yields CDR1 SGHRS and CDR2 YFSETQ. The CDR3 consists of 16 residues. The CDR3: CASSPTTGTGTYEQYF. DNA of the CDR3: TGCGCCAGCAGCCCCACCACCGGGACAGGGACCTACGAGCAGTACTTC.

The chain couples TRBV5-1 to TRBJ2-3; 13 bases line up with TRBD2. V lost 0 bases and J lost 0; bases outside the gene matches: 7. From germline, CDR1 is SGHRS and CDR2 YFSETQ. The CDR3 runs 19 residues. Written as DNA, the CDR3 is TGCGCCAGCAGCTTGGATACTAGCGGGGGGGCTGGGAGCACAGATACGCAGTATTTT. Protein: CASSLDTSGGAGSTDTQYF.

This clone was counted between two and nine times. This chain links TRBV9 with TRBJ2-2, with D possibly matching TRBD2 (6 bases). CDR1 and CDR2 (germline): SGDLS, YYNGEE. Trimming removed 4 bases from V and 2 bases from J, with 12 bases in between. CDR3 size: 15 residues. Here the CDR3 DNA reads TGTGCCAGCAGCCCCTGGAGGGACAACACCGGGGAGCTGTTTTTT. Its translation is CASSPWRDNTGELFF.

The chain uses TRBV2 and TRBJ2-5; D unresolved. V lost 11 bases, J lost 3 bases, and 13 bases lay in between. CDR3 size: 12 residues. CDR1 and CDR2 (germline): SNHLY, FYNNEI. The CDR3 nucleotides read TGTGCCGGTCTCGGCGCGGAAGAGACCCAGTACTTC. Protein: CAGLGAEETQYF.

The genes are TRBV7-9 and TRBJ2-5; D is undetermined. V shed 2 bases and J shed 2 bases, with 15 bases lying between them. The CDR3 covers 16 residues. The V gene's germline CDR1 is SEHNR and CDR2 FQNEAQ (reference sequence). In nucleotides, the CDR3 is TGTGCCAGCAGCTTACCAATAGAGGCTTCTCAAGAGACCCAGTACTTC. Its translation: CASSLPIEASQETQYF.

CDR3 sequence reads: CASSYSSGNNNEQFF. CDR3 sequence (DNA): TGTGCCAGCAGTTATAGCAGCGGGAACAACAATGAGCAGTTCTTC. The gene calls are TRBV6-5 and TRBJ2-1, with 7 bases lining up with TRBD2. Germline CDR1 is MNHEY and CDR2 is SVGAGI. V gave up 3 bases and J gave up 5 bases; unmatched junction bases: 7. The length of the CDR3 is 15 residues.

The CDR3 nucleotides are TGTGCCAGCAGCTTCCCCGGGACAGGGATAAAGTCCGAGCAGTACTTC. Amino acids: CASSFPGTGIKSEQYF. The chain combines TRBV7-9 with TRBJ2-7; 9 bases fit TRBD1. The CDR3 is made up of 16 amino acids. J gave up 6 bases and V 3 bases, and 12 bases lay outside the gene matches. Germline values: CDR1 SEHNR, CDR2 FQNEAQ (reference sequence).

This clone was detected a few times. The chain combines TRBV11-2 with TRBJ1-1; D might be TRBD1 (5 bases). Germline V gene lookup returns CDR1 SGHAT and CDR2 FQNNGV. V was shortened by 3 bases and J by 6 bases, with 20 bases between the two germline ends. CDR3 length: 16 residues. The CDR3, as DNA: TGTGCCAGCAGCTTTACCTTTTCCGGGGGTGCGCCTGAAGCTTTCTTT. It encodes CASSFTFSGGAPEAFF. Looking up the rest from reference TRBV11-2 and TRBJ1-1 gives the full variable domain: EAGVAQSPRYKIIEKRQSVAFWCNPISGHATLYWYQQILGQGPKLLIQFQNNGVVDDSQLPKDRFSAERLKGVDSTLKIQPAKLEDSAVYLCASSFTFSGGAPEAFFGQGTRLTVV.

The CDR3 region is CASKEAGGETGELFF. The CDR3 DNA is TGTGCCAGTAAGGAGGCGGGAGGAGAAACCGGGGAGCTGTTTTTT. The V gene is TRBV19, the J gene TRBJ2-2, with 8 nucleotides matching TRBD2. Unmatched junction bases numbered 9, after V lost 7 bases and J lost 5 bases. In germline, CDR1 is LNHDA, CDR2 SQIVND (reference sequence). The CDR3 spans 15 residues.

The chain is built from TRBV2 and TRBJ2-3, with D possibly TRBD2 on 6 matching bases. CDR1 SNHLY and CDR2 FYNNEI come from the germline V gene. This CDR3 has 17 residues. V lost 6 bases and J 2 bases, leaving 21 bases between the germline ends. This CDR3 reads CASRARRGRAVTDTQYF. The CDR3 region has the DNA TGTGCCAGCAGGGCAAGGCGGGGACGTGCTGTCACAGATACGCAGTATTTT.

J is TRBJ1-6 and V is TRBV6-6; 7 nucleotides align to TRBD1. Looked up from germline, CDR1 is MNHNY and CDR2 is SVGAGI (reference sequence). V was pared by 7 bases and J by 10 bases, with 13 bases of the junction left unmatched. CDR3 length: 15 residues. The CDR3 nucleotides are TGTGCCAGCACCCTTCCAGGGGGGAGCGGATCACCCCTCCACTTT. It is translated as CASTLPGGSGSPLHF.

The chain couples TRBV7-6 to TRBJ2-3; D unclear. This CDR3 contains 12 residues. Germline CDR1 and CDR2: SGHVS and FNYEAQ. The V and J ends lost 5 bases and 2 bases respectively, with 5 bases between them. The DNA of the CDR3 is TGTGCCAGCAGCATGTACACAGATACGCAGTATTTT. This sequence encodes CASSMYTDTQYF.

The rearrangement links TRBV5-1 to TRBJ1-1; 7 bases agree with TRBD1. Germline V gives CDR1 SGHRS, CDR2 YFSETQ. The CDR3 covers 14 residues. J was trimmed by 5 bases and V by 2 bases; bases with no gene match: 6. CDR3 sequence reads: CASSFTGAMTEAFF. CDR3 DNA: TGCGCCAGCAGCTTCACAGGGGCAATGACTGAAGCTTTCTTT.

The sample holds a few counts of this clone. V gene TRBV19 combines with J gene TRBJ1-5, with a tentative D call TRBD1 (6 bases). The CDR3 totals 14 residues. Deletions cut 4 bases from V and 5 bases from J, with 12 bases between. The germline CDR1 and CDR2 sequences are LNHDA and SQIVND (reference sequence). CDR3 DNA: TGTGCCAGTAGTACGGACAGATGGGATCAGCCCCAGCATTTT. It specifies CASSTDRWDQPQHF. Using reference TRBV19 and TRBJ1-5 for the parts outside the CDR3, the full variable domain is DGGITQSPKYLFRKEGQNVTLSCEQNLNHDAMYWYRQDPGQGLRLIYYSQIVNDFQKGDIAEGYSVSREKKESFPLTVTSAQKNPTAFYLCASSTDRWDQPQHFGDGTRLSIL.

The CDR3 loop is CASSPGDSVRDTQYF. CDR3 DNA: TGTGCCAGCAGCCCAGGGGACAGCGTTAGAGATACGCAGTATTTT. V is TRBV5-6 and J is TRBJ2-3, with 7 bases matching TRBD1. The junction had 10 bases not matched to a gene; V was cut back by 4 bases and J by 5 bases. Germline V lookup: CDR1 SGHDT, CDR2 YYEEEE. The CDR3 runs to 15 residues.

As DNA, the CDR3 is TGTGCCAGCAGCTTACACAGTAGCAATCAGCCCCAGCATTTT. Translating gives CASSLHSSNQPQHF. The chain carries TRBV7-9 and TRBJ1-5, with D unclear. V was shortened by 2 bases and J by 0 bases, with 5 bases between the two germline ends. This CDR3 has 14 residues. Germline assignment: CDR1 SEHNR and CDR2 FQNEAQ (reference sequence). Full variable domain (remainder filled in from reference TRBV7-9 and TRBJ1-5): DTGVSQNPRHKITKRGQNVTFRCDPISEHNRLYWYRQTLGQGPEFLTYFQNEAQLEKSRLLSDRFSAERPKGSFSTLEIQRTEQGDSAMYLCASSLHSSNQPQHFGDGTRLSIL.

The chain couples TRBV7-9 to TRBJ2-7; 7 bases align to TRBD1. The CDR3 has 12 residues. Germline trimming cut 9 bases from V and 0 bases from J; bases unmatched to any gene: 2. Per germline, CDR1 SEHNR and CDR2 FQNEAQ (reference sequence). CDR3 sequence: CASGTASYEQYF. CDR3 nucleotide sequence: TGTGCCAGTGGGACAGCCTCCTACGAGCAGTACTTC.

The chain couples TRBV18 to TRBJ2-1, with TRBD2 identical over 8 bases. V shed 3 bases, J shed 0 bases, and the junction held 1 base outside the gene matches. Germline V CDR1 and CDR2: KGHSH, LQKENI. The CDR3 contains 15 residues. Here the CDR3 reads CASSPSGSSYNEQFF. The CDR3 nucleotides are TGTGCCAGCTCACCCAGCGGGAGCTCCTACAATGAGCAGTTCTTC.